This entry describes one TCR beta chain. TCRdb recomputed calls from the RT-PCR reads with MiXCR, one row per CDR3 protein. Among fewer than 60,000 distinct CDR3 sequences, about an eighth were seen once, and the ten largest hold 25% to 40%. The data belong to a study of patients and donors after allogeneic stem cell transplantation. Looked up from germline, CDR1 is MNHEY and CDR2 is SMNVEV (reference sequence). There are 15 residues in the CDR3. The germline V and J ends were trimmed by 6 bases and 4 bases, with 18 bases remaining between them. V usage is TRBV27 and J usage is TRBJ1-2; D is perhaps TRBD1 (6 bases). The sequencing input was blood, either unsorted or a sorted T cell fraction (not recorded which). The sequence was obtained from a human donor who was either an allogeneic HSCT recipient or a stem cell or donor lymphocyte infusion donor (not recorded which). It is not recorded whose cells these are; they may come from a transplant donor. CDR3 sequence: CASRGTRGRVYGYTF. Here the CDR3 DNA reads TGTGCCAGCAGGGGAACCAGGGGAAGGGTCTATGGCTACACCTTC.